These 20 T cell receptor beta chains were sequenced from one sample in a study of blood T cell repertoires in COVID-19. Profiling relied on immunoSEQ multiplex PCR, and the TCRdb table lists in-frame clones only, not all of them. This table has roughly 300,000 clones, around 90% appearing once. Sequenced material: peripheral blood. Receptor source: a man younger than 35 with active or convalescent COVID-19.

The chain carries TRBV9 and TRBJ1-1; D gene unclear. The CDR3 is 13 amino acids. Germline loops: CDR1 SGDLS, CDR2 YYNGEE. Trimming left V 0 bases short and J 4 bases short, with 7 bases between. As DNA, the CDR3 is TGTGCCAGCAGCGTAGGCCCGGGCACTGAAGCTTTCTTT. Its protein is CASSVGPGTEAFF.

This chain uses TRBV6-6 with TRBJ2-4, with a tentative D call TRBD1 (6 bases). V dropped 6 bases and J dropped 1 base, with 10 bases sitting between them. CDR1 is MNHNY and CDR2 is SVGAGI in the germline V gene (reference sequence). The length of the CDR3 is 14 residues. The CDR3 loop reads CASRQGIAKNIQYF. The DNA for the CDR3 is TGTGCCAGCAGGCAGGGGATCGCCAAAAACATTCAGTACTTC.

The genes are TRBV12-3 or TRBV12-4 and TRBJ2-2; D gene uncertain. Trimming pared 3 bases from V and 12 bases from J, leaving 14 bases between. This CDR3 contains 13 residues. The DNA for the CDR3 is TGTGCCAGCAGTTTTGTGAGGCAGTTCAAGCTGTTTTTT. It translates to CASSFVRQFKLFF.

The chain links TRBV10-3 to TRBJ1-2; D is undetermined. Germline loops: CDR1 ENHRY, CDR2 SYGVKD. Trimming left V 11 bases short and J 7 bases short, with 17 bases between. CDR3 length: 12 amino acids. CDR3 DNA: TGTGCCCTTTGGACTGGATCGGCTGGCTACACCTTC. It encodes CALWTGSAGYTF.

The chain employs TRBV10-3 and TRBJ1-2, with 9 bases fitting TRBD1. With 3 bases clipped from V and 11 bases from J, the junction kept 4 bases outside the gene matches. Germline-derived CDR1 and CDR2 are ENHRY and SYGVKD. This CDR3 comprises 12 residues. The CDR3 loop reads CAISEPDRGYTF. In DNA, the CDR3 is TGTGCCATCAGTGAACCTGACAGGGGGTACACCTTC.

The V and J genes are TRBV11-2 and TRBJ2-1; maybe TRBD2 (5 bases). The CDR3 sequence is 12 residues long. With 8 bases removed from V and 6 bases from J, the gap between germline ends came to 11 bases. CDR1 is SGHAT, CDR2 FQNNGV, per germline. The DNA of the CDR3 is TGTGCCAGCGGAACTAGTTCCAATGAGCAGTTCTTC. It translates to CASGTSSNEQFF. Looking up the rest from reference TRBV11-2 and TRBJ2-1 gives the full variable domain: EAGVAQSPRYKIIEKRQSVAFWCNPISGHATLYWYQQILGQGPKLLIQFQNNGVVDDSQLPKDRFSAERLKGVDSTLKIQPAKLEDSAVYLCASGTSSNEQFFGPGTRLTVL.

V gene TRBV7-8 combines with J gene TRBJ1-6, with TRBD1 identical over 7 bases. Germline CDR1 SGHVS, CDR2 FQNEAQ. The CDR3 has 15 residues. Trimming cost V 3 bases and J 6 bases; bases outside gene matches: 5. CDR3 DNA: TGTGCCAGCAGCTTTGAGACAGGGCCTAATTCACCCCTCCACTTT. Amino acids: CASSFETGPNSPLHF.

The rearrangement uses TRBV4-3 and TRBJ1-2, with D possibly matching TRBD1 (6 bases). Trimming pared 3 bases from V and 1 base from J, leaving 9 bases between. The CDR3 is made up of 14 amino acids. Per germline, CDR1 LGHNA and CDR2 YSLEER. CDR3 sequence reads: CASSHGQINYGYTF. The CDR3 coding sequence is TGCGCCAGCAGCCACGGACAGATTAACTATGGCTACACCTTC.

This chain uses TRBV6-5 with TRBJ2-2; 11 bases match TRBD2. Germline V gene data show CDR1 as MNHEY and CDR2 as SVGAGI. The V segment lost 5 bases and the J segment 7 bases; nucleotides outside the gene matches: 6. The CDR3 contains 15 residues. The CDR3 bases are TGTGCCAGCAGTAATAGCGGGGGGGCCGTCGGGGAGCTGTTTTTT. It yields the protein CASSNSGGAVGELFF.

The V call is TRBV19, the J call TRBJ1-6; perhaps TRBD1 as D (5 bases). This CDR3 region has 14 residues. Trimming removed 7 bases at V and 4 bases at J, with 11 bases between. In germline, CDR1 is LNHDA, CDR2 SQIVND (reference sequence). This chain's CDR3 is CASKAGLYNSPLHF. CDR3 bases: TGTGCCAGTAAGGCGGGACTTTATAATTCACCCCTCCACTTT. Complete variable domain (other parts from reference TRBV19 and TRBJ1-6): DGGITQSPKYLFRKEGQNVTLSCEQNLNHDAMYWYRQDPGQGLRLIYYSQIVNDFQKGDIAEGYSVSREKKESFPLTVTSAQKNPTAFYLCASKAGLYNSPLHFGNGTRLTVT.

This chain links TRBV15 with TRBJ2-5; 9 bases are shared with TRBD1. CDR1 is LNHNV and CDR2 is YYDKDF in the germline V gene (reference sequence). J was trimmed by 3 bases and V by 4 bases; bases with no gene match: 6. The CDR3 consists of 15 residues. The CDR3 region is CATSMIQGAKETQYF. In DNA, the CDR3 is TGTGCCACCAGCATGATACAGGGGGCGAAAGAGACCCAGTACTTC. Looking up the rest from reference TRBV15 and TRBJ2-5 gives the full variable domain: DAMVIQNPRYQVTQFGKPVTLSCSQTLNHNVMYWYQQKSSQAPKLLFHYYDKDFNNEADTPDNFQSRRPNTSFCFLDIRSPGLGDTAMYLCATSMIQGAKETQYFGPGTRLLVL.

In this sample, this clone turned up once. The J gene is TRBJ1-5, the V gene TRBV2; no clear D. This CDR3 region has 15 residues. V was clipped by 6 bases and J by 0 bases, with 12 bases between them. In germline, CDR1 is SNHLY, CDR2 FYNNEI. The CDR3 protein is CASRPGSLSNQPQHF. CDR3 nucleotides: TGTGCCAGCAGACCGGGATCCCTTAGCAATCAGCCCCAGCATTTT.

This sequence joins TRBV5-6 and TRBJ1-5; 10 nucleotides match TRBD1. The V segment lost 5 bases and the J segment 3 bases; nucleotides outside the gene matches: 5. The CDR3 loop spans 15 amino acids. Germline lookup yields CDR1 SGHDT and CDR2 YYEEEE. The CDR3 is CASRYGTGVNQPQHF. The CDR3 DNA follows: TGTGCCAGCAGGTACGGGACAGGGGTCAATCAGCCCCAGCATTTT. Combining the CDR3 with reference TRBV5-6 and TRBJ1-5 gives the whole variable domain DAGVTQSPTHLIKTRGQQVTLRCSPKSGHDTVSWYQQALGQGPQFIFQYYEEEERQRGNFPDRFSGHQFPNYSSELNVNALLLGDSALYLCASRYGTGVNQPQHFGDGTRLSIL.

The CDR3 spells CASSLYSPGQLSFTDTQYF. For the CDR3, the DNA is TGCGCCAGCAGCCTGTACTCGCCAGGACAGCTATCCTTCACAGATACGCAGTATTTT. This chain uses TRBV4-1 with TRBJ2-3; D is perhaps TRBD1 (6 bases). Germline assignment: CDR1 MGHRA and CDR2 YSYEKL. V was cut by 4 bases and J by 2 bases, with 25 bases left in between. The length of the CDR3 is 19 residues.

Only one count was recorded for this clone. The chain joins TRBV19 to TRBJ1-1; the match to TRBD1 covers 8 bases. Germline CDR1 and CDR2: LNHDA and SQIVND (reference sequence). This CDR3 spans 16 amino acids. Trimming at V came to 1 base and at J to 6 bases, leaving 10 bases not matched to a gene. CDR3 bases: TGTGCCAGTAGTATAGGGGCAGGGGGCGAGGTTGCTGAAGCTTTCTTT. This sequence encodes CASSIGAGGEVAEAFF.

This chain uses TRBV27 with TRBJ2-1; D remains ambiguous. In germline, CDR1 is MNHEY, CDR2 SMNVEV (reference sequence). The CDR3 spans 17 residues. Trimming shortened V by 0 bases and J by 0 bases, and 12 bases separated the two germline ends. CDR3 nucleotide sequence: TGTGCCAGCAGTTTATCCGACGGGTATAGCTCCTACAATGAGCAGTTCTTC. Residues: CASSLSDGYSSYNEQFF.

The rearrangement uses TRBV6-5 and TRBJ2-3; TRBD2 might be the D (5 bases). The length of the CDR3 is 14 residues. In germline, CDR1 is MNHEY, CDR2 SVGAGI. The chain's CDR3 is CASFSVSSTDTQYF. In nucleotides, the CDR3 is TGTGCGAGCTTTAGCGTGTCTAGCACAGATACGCAGTATTTT.

This chain links TRBV5-6 with TRBJ2-5, with D perhaps matching TRBD1 (5 bases). V was shortened by 0 bases and J by 1 base, with 7 bases between the two germline ends. Germline V gene lookup returns CDR1 SGHDT and CDR2 YYEEEE. This CDR3 is 14 amino acids long. CDR3 loop: CASSLGQLQETQYF. CDR3 coding DNA: TGTGCCAGCAGCTTGGGACAGCTCCAAGAGACCCAGTACTTC.

The rearrangement uses TRBV11-2 and TRBJ1-1, with TRBD1 matching 9 bases. The CDR3 totals 13 residues. The junction had 7 bases not matched to a gene; V was cut back by 4 bases and J by 10 bases. The germline V gene has CDR1 SGHAT and CDR2 FQNNGV. The CDR3 bases are TGTGCCAGCAGCTCTACGACAGGGGGTCCAGCTTTCTTT. This encodes CASSSTTGGPAFF.

This clone was counted once. For the CDR3, the DNA is TGTGCCAGCAGCGTAGGGACTAGCGGAGCCAGCAAGACCCAGTACTTC. Translated: CASSVGTSGASKTQYF. The chain employs TRBV9 and TRBJ2-5, with 10 bases fitting TRBD2. There are 16 residues in the CDR3. Germline CDR1 is SGDLS and CDR2 is YYNGEE. With V trimmed by 0 bases and J by 6 bases, 8 bases remained unmatched.